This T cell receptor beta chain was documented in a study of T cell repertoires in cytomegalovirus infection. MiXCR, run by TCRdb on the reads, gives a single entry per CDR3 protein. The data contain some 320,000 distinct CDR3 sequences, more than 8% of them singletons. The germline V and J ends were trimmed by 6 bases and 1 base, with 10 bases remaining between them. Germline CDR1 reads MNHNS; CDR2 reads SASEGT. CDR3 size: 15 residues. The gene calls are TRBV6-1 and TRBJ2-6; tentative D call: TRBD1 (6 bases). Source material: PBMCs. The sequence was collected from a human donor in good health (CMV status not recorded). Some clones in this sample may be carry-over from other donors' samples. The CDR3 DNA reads TGTGCCAGCAGACTGGACAGTTCTGGGGCCAACGTCCTGACTTTC. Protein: CASRLDSSGANVLTF.